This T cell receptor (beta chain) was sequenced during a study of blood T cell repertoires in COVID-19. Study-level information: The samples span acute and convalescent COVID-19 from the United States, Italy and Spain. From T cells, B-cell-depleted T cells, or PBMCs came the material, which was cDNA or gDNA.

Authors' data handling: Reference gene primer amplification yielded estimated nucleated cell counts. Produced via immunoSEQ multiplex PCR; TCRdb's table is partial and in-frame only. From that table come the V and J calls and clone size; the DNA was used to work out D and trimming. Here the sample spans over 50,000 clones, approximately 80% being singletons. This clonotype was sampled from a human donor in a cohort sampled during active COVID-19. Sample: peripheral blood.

CDR3 in DNA: TGTGCCAGCAGCCCCGGGACAGTGATCTACGAGCAGTACTTC. This codes for CASSPGTVIYEQYF. This rearrangement joins TRBV5-8 to TRBJ2-7; 7 bases align to TRBD1. The CDR3 runs to 14 residues. V was clipped by 4 bases and J by 3 bases; unmatched bases: 7. CDR1 SGHTS and CDR2 YDEGEE come from the germline V gene.